A selection of T cell receptor beta chains follows, all from one sample in a study of blood T cell repertoires in COVID-19. Assay: immunoSEQ multiplex PCR; the TCRdb copy retains only in-frame clones and omits some. Of some 240,000 clones detected, approximately 78% appear once; the ten largest clones hold 5.2%. Sequenced material: peripheral blood. These receptors came from a woman in her 70s with COVID-19, enrolled during active disease. The CDR3 runs from the conserved cysteine through the conserved F or W. D genes are given only for firm matches. Not every row has a clone size; where given, it reads once, few, many or a size class.

d_call j_call v_call clone_size cdr3_length cdr3_aa cdr3_nt
NA TRBJ2-7 TRBV7-8 NA 15 CASSVTRQEFYEQYF TGTGCCAGCAGCGTTACCCGACAGGAATTTTACGAGCAGTACTTC
TRBD1 TRBJ1-2 TRBV5-4 NA 16 CASSYGQGAANYGYTF TGTGCCAGCAGCTACGGACAGGGGGCAGCTAACTATGGCTACACCTTC
NA TRBJ1-3 TRBV7-2 NA 17 CASSSTPGTSTGNTIYF TGTGCCAGCAGCTCTACCCCCGGGACATCTACTGGAAACACCATATATTTT
NA TRBJ2-2 TRBV7-9 few 14 CASSSAAGTGELFF TGTGCCAGCAGCTCGGCGGCGGGGACCGGGGAGCTGTTTTTT
NA TRBJ1-6 TRBV7-9 NA 12 CASSSPFSPLHF TGTGCCAGCAGCTCCCCCTTTTCACCCCTCCACTTT
TRBD2 TRBJ2-2 TRBV2 NA 14 CASTAGEGTGELFF TGTGCCAGCACAGCGGGAGAGGGAACCGGGGAGCTGTTTTTT
TRBD1 TRBJ1-5 TRBV24-1 NA 14 CATSRRQGWQPQHF TGTGCCACCAGTCGGAGACAGGGGTGGCAGCCCCAGCATTTT
TRBD2 TRBJ2-1 TRBV4-3 NA 14 CASSQDGRTNEQFF TGCGCCAGCAGCCAAGACGGGAGGACCAATGAGCAGTTCTTC
NA TRBJ2-7 TRBV6-5 NA 15 CASSYSRGQHYEQYF TGTGCCAGCAGTTACTCGAGAGGACAGCACTACGAGCAGTACTTC
NA TRBJ1-1 TRBV30 NA 13 CAWSVTVNTEAFF TGTGCCTGGAGTGTTACAGTGAACACTGAAGCTTTCTTT
NA TRBJ2-7 TRBV5-1 NA 10 CASSLVTANF TGCGCCAGCAGCTTGGTAACAGCAAACTTC
TRBD1 TRBJ2-5 TRBV6-2/TRBV6-3 NA 13 CASSWTGVETQYF TGTGCCAGCAGTTGGACAGGGGTAGAGACCCAGTACTTC
NA TRBJ1-6 TRBV28 NA 14 CASSLREYSSPLHF TGTGCCAGCAGTTTAAGGGAGTATAGTTCACCCCTCCACTTT
TRBD2 TRBJ2-7 TRBV7-6 NA 20 CASSPRPTSGSARSSYEQYF TGTGCCAGCAGCCCGCGCCCGACTAGCGGGAGTGCGCGTAGCTCCTACGAGCAGTACTTC
NA TRBJ1-1 TRBV5-1 NA 13 CASGLRQNTEAFF TGCGCCAGCGGCTTAAGACAGAACACTGAAGCTTTCTTT
NA TRBJ2-2 TRBV19 NA 15 CASSRDAPETGELFF TGTGCCAGTAGTAGAGACGCCCCGGAGACCGGGGAGCTGTTTTTT
NA TRBJ1-1 TRBV9 few 15 CASSVAPPGNTEAFF TGTGCCAGCAGCGTAGCCCCGCCAGGGAACACTGAAGCTTTCTTT
TRBD1 TRBJ2-5 TRBV7-2 once 15 CASSLRDRRQETQYF TGTGCCAGCAGCTTAAGGGACAGGAGACAGGAGACCCAGTACTTC
TRBD1 TRBJ1-5 TRBV6-2/TRBV6-3 NA 14 CASSGQGQYQPQHF TGTGCCAGCAGCGGACAGGGTCAGTATCAGCCCCAGCATTTT
NA TRBJ2-1 TRBV10-3 NA 13 CAITPQLGGEQFF TGTGCCATCACCCCTCAACTCGGGGGTGAGCAGTTCTTC
NA TRBJ2-7 TRBV30 NA 14 CAWTTGLSTYEQYF TGTGCCTGGACCACGGGACTGTCGACCTACGAGCAGTACTTC
NA TRBJ1-2 TRBV24-1 NA 15 CATSSGGALPYGYTF TGTGCCACCAGTTCCGGGGGGGCCCTTCCCTATGGCTACACCTTC
TRBD2 TRBJ2-2 TRBV2 once 14 CASRTSGGAGELFF TGTGCCAGCAGGACCAGTGGGGGGGCCGGGGAGCTGTTTTTT
NA TRBJ1-2 TRBV5-1 NA 14 CASSLVASNYGYTF TGCGCCAGCAGCTTGGTAGCTTCTAACTATGGCTACACCTTC
TRBD1 TRBJ1-1 TRBV12-3/TRBV12-4 once 13 CASNGQENTEAFF TGTGCCAGCAACGGACAGGAGAACACTGAAGCTTTCTTT
NA TRBJ1-2 TRBV27 NA 15 CASSSSAGTPFGYTF TGTGCCAGCAGTTCCTCGGCCGGGACACCCTTTGGCTACACCTTC
NA TRBJ2-3 TRBV30 NA 14 CAWKASGYTDTQYF TGTGCCTGGAAGGCGAGCGGGTACACAGATACGCAGTATTTT
TRBD1 TRBJ1-4 TRBV2 NA 14 CASSEGTGGEKLFF TGTGCCAGCAGTGAAGGGACAGGGGGCGAAAAACTGTTTTTT
TRBD1 TRBJ1-5 TRBV28 once 15 CASRPPGQGHQPQHF TGTGCCAGCAGGCCGCCGGGACAGGGCCATCAGCCCCAGCATTTT
NA TRBJ2-1 TRBV18 NA 15 CASSPGQREIGEQFF TGTGCCAGCTCACCGGGACAGCGGGAGATTGGTGAGCAGTTCTTC
NA TRBJ2-1 TRBV7-3 NA 15 CASSLGGLSNNEQFF TGTGCCAGCAGCTTAGGGGGCCTTTCCAACAATGAGCAGTTCTTC
NA TRBJ2-3 TRBV18 NA 14 CASSPIDSTDTQYF TGTGCCAGCTCACCCATCGACAGTACAGATACGCAGTATTTT
TRBD2 TRBJ2-2 TRBV5-4 NA 16 CASSPTSGRDTGELFF TGTGCCAGCAGCCCTACTAGCGGGAGGGACACCGGGGAGCTGTTTTTT
TRBD1 TRBJ2-5 TRBV19 NA 13 CASSGNRGETQYF TGTGCCAGTAGTGGGAACAGGGGGGAGACCCAGTACTTC
TRBD2 TRBJ2-1 TRBV18 NA 16 CASSPSLAGVANEQFF TGTGCCAGCTCTCCCTCCCTAGCGGGAGTAGCAAATGAGCAGTTCTTC
NA TRBJ1-1 TRBV7-2 NA 15 CASSLDGIRRAEAFF TGTGCCAGCAGCCTCGATGGTATACGGAGGGCTGAAGCTTTCTTT
TRBD2 TRBJ2-2 TRBV19 NA 15 CASSQWRGRIGELFF TGTGCCAGTAGTCAGTGGCGGGGGAGGATCGGGGAGCTGTTTTTT
TRBD1 TRBJ1-1 TRBV5-1 NA 15 CASSPQGAGDTEAFF TGCGCCAGCAGCCCTCAGGGGGCGGGGGACACTGAAGCTTTCTTT
NA TRBJ2-1 TRBV18 NA 15 CASSRETGSYNEQFF TGTGCCAGCTCACGGGAGACGGGGTCCTACAATGAGCAGTTCTTC
NA TRBJ1-5 TRBV28 NA 14 CASRAGGSGQPQHF TGTGCCAGCAGAGCTGGGGGCTCAGGGCAGCCCCAGCATTTT
NA TRBJ1-2 TRBV18 NA 12 CASSPTTDGYTF TGTGCCAGCTCACCGACTACCGATGGCTACACCTTC
NA TRBJ2-1 TRBV6-5 NA 13 CASSQGSYNEQFF TGTGCCAGCAGTCAGGGGAGCTACAATGAGCAGTTCTTC
NA TRBJ1-6 TRBV19 once 15 CASSPPGQNNSPLHF TGTGCCAGTAGTCCCCCCGGACAGAATAATTCACCCCTCCACTTT
TRBD2 TRBJ2-3 TRBV20-1 NA 13 CSASRGGTDTQYF TGCAGTGCTAGTCGGGGGGGAACAGATACGCAGTATTTT
NA TRBJ1-2 TRBV24-1 NA 14 CATSDSGFNYGYTF TGTGCCACCAGTGATTCGGGATTTAACTATGGCTACACCTTC
TRBD1 TRBJ1-3 TRBV28 NA 16 CASSLRDRGVGNTIYF TGTGCCAGCAGTTTACGCGACAGGGGGGTTGGAAACACCATATATTTT
NA TRBJ1-3 TRBV6-5 NA 15 CASAPRGTAGDTIYF TGTGCCAGCGCTCCTCGCGGGACCGCTGGGGACACCATATATTTT
NA TRBJ2-1 TRBV7-8 NA 14 CASSRKDNYNEQFF TGTGCCAGCAGCCGGAAGGACAACTACAATGAGCAGTTCTTC
NA TRBJ1-1 TRBV20-1 NA 11 CSARQDTEAFF TGCAGTGCTAGACAGGACACTGAAGCTTTCTTT
TRBD1 TRBJ1-2 TRBV19 NA 14 CASSIGDRDYGYTF TGTGCCAGTAGTATCGGGGACAGGGACTATGGCTACACCTTC
NA TRBJ2-1 TRBV3-1/TRBV3-2 NA 15 CASSQWATGGGEQFF TGTGCCAGCAGCCAATGGGCTACCGGGGGAGGAGAGCAGTTCTTC
TRBD1 TRBJ1-3 TRBV5-1 NA 15 CASSVTGGSGNTIYF TGCGCCAGCAGCGTAACAGGGGGCTCTGGAAACACCATATATTTT
NA TRBJ2-3 TRBV14 NA 12 CASSQHGGLQYF TGTGCCAGCAGCCAACATGGAGGCTTGCAGTATTTT